This T cell receptor (beta chain) originates from a study of CD8+CD57+ T cells in acquired aplastic anemia. Whole-study findings and limits: The number of CD8+ CDR3 sequences shared by patients and controls was roughly 30.

Sequenced patients had shown CD8+CD57+ cell expansion by flow cytometry. The use of genomic DNA as template underpinned the TCR beta VDJ and CDR3 profiling. TCRdb reanalysed the reads using MiXCR and keeps one entry per CDR3 protein. This table has hundreds of thousands of distinct CDR3 sequences, approximately 32% appearing once. The CDR3 totals 17 residues. Germline assignment: CDR1 LGHDT and CDR2 YNNKEL (reference sequence). The V and J ends lost 6 bases and 4 bases, in that order; junction bases with no gene match: 17. Worth noting for this clonotype: Antigen: not known.

The chain employs TRBV3-1 and TRBJ1-2; TRBD1 agrees at 7 bases. Input material: sorted CD4+, CD8+, or CD8+CD57+ T cells (not recorded which) from PBMCs. The sequence was obtained from a human donor with aplastic anemia. This CDR3 is CASRRTRPRQGVYGYTF. CDR3 sequence (DNA): TGTGCCAGCAGAAGAACTAGACCTCGACAGGGAGTCTATGGCTACACCTTC.